This T cell receptor (beta chain) was captured in a study of blood T cell repertoires in COVID-19. Sequencing was performed with immunoSEQ multiplex PCR; in TCRdb, only in-frame clones are kept and a portion is missing. The data show a few hundred thousand clones, with 84% seen just once and 4% to 5% held by the top ten. Germline lookup yields CDR1 MNHNS and CDR2 SASEGT. There are 13 residues in the CDR3. V was cut by 3 bases and J by 6 bases, with 11 bases left in between. This receptor was identified in a man in his sixties with acute or convalescent COVID-19. The sample taken for sequencing was peripheral blood. This rearrangement joins TRBV6-1 to TRBJ1-1; TRBD1 might be the D (5 bases). The CDR3 here is CASSDREGAEAFF. Written as DNA, the CDR3 is TGTGCCAGCAGTGACAGGGAGGGAGCTGAAGCTTTCTTT.